Presented here are 14 T cell receptor beta chains from one specimen sequenced in a study of blood T cell repertoires in COVID-19. Data came from immunoSEQ multiplex PCR; TCRdb stores just in-frame clones and leaves some out. The sample contains about 200,000 clones, about 85% of which appear only once. Material: PBMCs or T cells enriched from blood (not recorded which). The source is a man aged 40-50 years who had recovered from COVID-19.

This clone was seen only once. The CDR3 here is CASRDRGLTEAFF. In DNA form, the CDR3 reads TGTGCCAGCAGGGACAGGGGGCTTACTGAAGCTTTCTTT. The chain links TRBV19 to TRBJ1-1, with 12 bases that match TRBD1. Germline lookup yields CDR1 LNHDA and CDR2 SQIVND (reference sequence). The CDR3 has 13 amino acids. V lost 9 bases and J lost 5; bases outside the gene matches: 4.

The chain is built from TRBV29-1 and TRBJ2-1, with TRBD2 matching over 9 bases. Per germline, CDR1 SQVTM and CDR2 ANQGSEA. CDR3 size: 17 residues. J was trimmed by 3 bases and V by 3 bases; bases with no gene match: 12. The CDR3 DNA reads TGCAGCGTTGATGGTTTTACCGGGACTAGCAGCTACAATGAGCAGTTCTTC. Amino acid sequence: CSVDGFTGTSSYNEQFF.

This sequence joins TRBV4-1 and TRBJ2-7, with D possibly being TRBD1 (6 bases). The CDR3 covers 18 residues. V dropped 2 bases and J dropped 0 bases, with 20 bases sitting between them. Germline V CDR1 and CDR2: MGHRA, YSYEKL. The CDR3 coding sequence is TGCGCCAGCAGCCAATTGGGGGTCGGGACAAGTAGCTCCTACGAGCAGTACTTC. It codes for CASSQLGVGTSSSYEQYF.

The rearrangement uses TRBV10-3 and TRBJ2-3; 7 bases are a match to TRBD2. Losses at the gene ends were 6 bases for V and 4 bases for J; bases not matched to a gene: 10. Germline V CDR1 and CDR2: ENHRY, SYGVKD. The CDR3 consists of 15 residues. The CDR3 DNA reads TGTGCCATCAGGGACAAGGGAGGGGTGTCAGATACGCAGTATTTT. As protein: CAIRDKGGVSDTQYF.

This chain joins TRBV24-1 and TRBJ1-3; 7 bases line up with TRBD1. This CDR3 spans 15 amino acids. The V segment lost 2 bases and the J segment 2 bases; nucleotides outside the gene matches: 2. Looked up from germline, CDR1 is KGHDR and CDR2 is SFDVKD. This chain's CDR3 is CATSDSGGTGNTIYF. CDR3 sequence (DNA): TGTGCCACCAGTGATTCAGGGGGGACTGGAAACACCATATATTTT.

Notes on this clone: Compared with germline, one end of the junction differs, possibly owing to a read error. The chain employs TRBV4-1 and TRBJ2-3; tentative D call: TRBD2 (7 bases). The CDR3 consists of 18 residues. CDR1 is MGHRA, CDR2 YSYEKL, per germline. CDR3 DNA: TGCGCCAGCATCCAAGTAAGGGGGGGAGGGCCGAGCACAGATACGCAGTATTTT. It codes for CASIQVRGGGPSTDTQYF.

The chain employs TRBV15 and TRBJ1-2; 9 bases map to TRBD1. The CDR3 covers 15 residues. The V segment lost 1 base and the J segment 2 bases; nucleotides outside the gene matches: 2. CDR1 is LNHNV and CDR2 is YYDKDF in the germline V gene (reference sequence). The CDR3 reads CATSRGDRVNYGYTF. The CDR3, as DNA: TGTGCCACCAGCAGAGGGGACAGGGTGAACTATGGCTACACCTTC.

The table lists this clone with a count of one. CDR3 coding DNA: TGTGCCAGCAGTTCACCTAACCGGGACAGCAATTCACCCCTCCACTTT. This codes for CASSSPNRDSNSPLHF. The chain is built from TRBV6-5 and TRBJ1-6; 7 bases are a match to TRBD1. The CDR3 is 16 amino acids. Trimming removed 4 bases from V and 7 bases from J; junction bases left unmatched: 10. Germline CDR1 reads MNHEY; CDR2 reads SVGAGI.

The chain is built from TRBV6-5 and TRBJ1-3; D is unclear. The CDR3 is made up of 13 amino acids. Trimming shortened V by 6 bases and J by 0 bases, and 6 bases separated the two germline ends. Germline V gene lookup returns CDR1 MNHEY and CDR2 SVGAGI. CDR3 sequence (DNA): TGTGCCAGCAGGGAGAGCTCTGGAAACACCATATATTTT. This gives the protein CASRESSGNTIYF.

This rearrangement joins TRBV20-1 to TRBJ1-3, with D unclear. The CDR3 consists of 11 residues. The germline gives CDR1 DFQATT, CDR2 SNEGSKA (reference sequence). Trimming took off 3 bases at V and 5 bases at J, with 5 bases between the two ends. Here the CDR3 reads CSASVRNTIYF. The DNA for the CDR3 is TGCAGTGCTAGCGTCCGAAACACCATATATTTT.

This clone is a singleton in its sample. The chain is built from TRBV4-1 and TRBJ2-7, with TRBD1 matching over 8 bases. This CDR3 has 14 amino acids. Germline values: CDR1 MGHRA, CDR2 YSYEKL. V lost 3 bases, J lost 6 bases, and 7 bases stayed unmatched. CDR3 in amino acids: CASSHVDRGGEQYF. CDR3 in DNA: TGCGCCAGCAGCCATGTCGACAGGGGAGGCGAGCAGTACTTC.

V usage is TRBV9 and J usage is TRBJ1-1; possibly TRBD1 for D (6 bases). Germline V gene data show CDR1 as SGDLS and CDR2 as YYNGEE. This CDR3 contains 16 residues. Between the trimmed V and J ends, which lost 0 bases and 4 bases, there was a span of 16 bases. The DNA of the CDR3 is TGTGCCAGCAGCGTAGATGGGGGCGCCGTATTCACTGAAGCTTTCTTT. Translated, it gives CASSVDGGAVFTEAFF.

The CDR3, as DNA: TGTGCCAGCAGCTCAGGGGCCCCGGTGAGGGCTGAAGCTTTCTTT. Protein sequence: CASSSGAPVRAEAFF. This chain connects TRBV7-8 to TRBJ1-1; maybe TRBD1 (6 bases). The V end lost 4 bases, the J end lost 6 bases, and 18 bases lay between the germline ends. The CDR3 loop spans 15 amino acids. Germline V gene sequence: CDR1 SGHVS, CDR2 FQNEAQ.

The J gene is TRBJ2-1, the V gene TRBV29-1; possible D gene TRBD2, 7 bases. The CDR3 length is 14 residues. The V end lost 7 bases, the J end lost 1 base, and 14 bases lay between the germline ends. Germline V CDR1 and CDR2: SQVTM, ANQGSEA. The CDR3 loop reads CSAEGGRSYNEQFF. The DNA of the CDR3 is TGCAGCGCTGAGGGGGGGAGGTCCTACAATGAGCAGTTCTTC.